A selection of T cell receptor beta chains follows, all from one sample in a study of beta chain features in type 1 diabetes. Clones were read by immunoSEQ multiplex PCR, and TCRdb kept only the in-frame ones, dropping some. The sample includes roughly 330,000 clones, roughly 14% of them seen just once. The sample taken for sequencing was naive CD4+ T cells from blood. The receptors here all came from a woman between 18 and 29 years old with type 1 diabetes. CDR3s include the opening cysteine and the closing phenylalanine or tryptophan. A D gene is named only where the DNA matches it firmly. Clone size is not always given. Where it is, it says once, few, many or a class for expanded clones.

d_call j_call clone_size v_call cdr3_nt cdr3_aa
. TRBJ2-1 . TRBV7-2 TGTGCCAGCAGCCCCACAGTAGGTGCCAATGAGCAGTTCTTC CASSPTVGANEQFF
. TRBJ2-5 few TRBV2 TGTGCCAGCATGAGGTTCACCTCCCCCGAGACCCAGTACTTC CASMRFTSPETQYF
TRBD2 TRBJ2-1 . TRBV9 TGTGCCAGCAGCGTAGAGGAGACTAGCGTACCTCACAATGAGCAGTTCTTC CASSVEETSVPHNEQFF
TRBD2 TRBJ2-7 . TRBV9 TGTGCCAGCAGCGTAGGTCTGGGACTAGCGGGAGTCACCCGAGGCTACGAGCAGTACTTC CASSVGLGLAGVTRGYEQYF
. TRBJ2-3 . TRBV29-1 TGCAGCGTTGAAGATCGGGCCGGGGGTTCCACAGATACGCAGTATTTT CSVEDRAGGSTDTQYF
. TRBJ1-3 few TRBV19 TGTGCCAGTAGTCTTGACAGCTCTGGAAACACCATATATTTT CASSLDSSGNTIYF
TRBD1 TRBJ1-1 . TRBV15 TGTGCCACCAGCAGAAAGCAGGGGGCCACTGAAGCTTTCTTT CATSRKQGATEAFF
. TRBJ2-2 . TRBV7-9 TGTGCCAGCAGCTTAGTAGTTTCCGGGGAGCTGTTTTTT CASSLVVSGELFF
TRBD2 TRBJ2-2 . TRBV12-5 TGTGCTAGTGGTTTCCTTCGACTAGCGGGGGGAGCCCCTGGGGAGCTGTTTTTT CASGFLRLAGGAPGELFF
TRBD2 TRBJ2-3 few TRBV28 TGTGCCAGCAGGACCACTAGCGGGAGGGCCCGCACAGATACGCAGTATTTT CASRTTSGRARTDTQYF
. TRBJ2-5 . TRBV7-9 TGTGCCAGCAGCTTTGCAGGGGCCGAGACCCAGTACTTC CASSFAGAETQYF
TRBD2 TRBJ2-5 . TRBV28 TGTGCCAGCAGTTTTCTAGCGGGAGGGCCAGGGGGTGAGACCCAGTACTTC CASSFLAGGPGGETQYF
TRBD1 TRBJ1-2 few TRBV18 TGTGCCAGCCGCGCTCAGGGGGCGAACTATGGCTACACCTTC CASRAQGANYGYTF
. TRBJ2-7 . TRBV21-1 TGTGCCAGCAGAGGGACTAGCGGGAGCTCCTACGAGCAGTACTTC CASRGTSGSSYEQYF
TRBD1 TRBJ1-4 . TRBV7-2 TGTGCCAGCAGCCCGGACAGGGGGCGGGGATTGGAACTGTTTTTT CASSPDRGRGLELFF
TRBD1 TRBJ2-1 few TRBV5-4 TGTGCCAGCAGCAGGGGACAGGGGCAGAACAATGAGCAGTTCTTC CASSRGQGQNNEQFF
TRBD2 TRBJ2-5 few TRBV7-9 TGTGCCAGCAGTAGGCGGGAGGCCGAGGAGACCCAGTACTTC CASSRREAEETQYF
. TRBJ1-2 few TRBV4-3 TGCGCCAGCAGCCCGGAGTTTGACAGATGGGCTAACTATGGCTACACCTTC CASSPEFDRWANYGYTF
TRBD1 TRBJ1-2 few TRBV27 TGTGCCAGCAGTTCTTGGGGGACAGGGTCTGGCTACACCTTC CASSSWGTGSGYTF
. TRBJ2-2 . TRBV30 TGTGCCTGGAGGGGGGGACAGCACACCGGGGAGCTGTTTTTT CAWRGGQHTGELFF
TRBD2 TRBJ2-3 . TRBV19 TGTGCCAGTAGGGACCAGGGACTAGCGGCTACAGATACGCAGTATTTT CASRDQGLAATDTQYF
. TRBJ2-2 . TRBV7-6 TGTGCCAGCAGCTTCTGGGGAGATGACACCGGGGAGCTGTTTTTT CASSFWGDDTGELFF
TRBD1 TRBJ2-1 few TRBV25-1 TGTGCCAGCAGTGAATATCGGACAGGGAGGAACAATGAGCAGTTCTTC CASSEYRTGRNNEQFF
TRBD2 TRBJ2-1 . TRBV11-2 TGTGCCAGCAGGCCGGGACTAGCGGGCAGCTCCTACAATGAGCAGTTCTTC CASRPGLAGSSYNEQFF
. TRBJ1-5 . TRBV6-5 TGTGCCAGCAGTTACTCGGCAGGGGTTAGCAATCAGCCCCAGCATTTT CASSYSAGVSNQPQHF
. TRBJ2-2 . TRBV11-2 TGTGCCAGCAGCTTGGGGAGACAATCCGGGGAGCTGTTTTTT CASSLGRQSGELFF
TRBD2 TRBJ2-3 few TRBV19 TGTGCCAGTAGTATAGCGAGGAGCGGGAGGGGTACGCAGTATTTT CASSIARSGRGTQYF
. TRBJ2-1 few TRBV11-2 TGTGCCAGCAGCTTATATCAGGGGGCGCGAAGCGGGACCTACAATGAGCAGTTCTTC CASSLYQGARSGTYNEQFF
. TRBJ2-6 . TRBV5-1 TGCGCCAGCAGCTTGGACAGCCACTCTGGGGCCAACGTCCTGACTTTC CASSLDSHSGANVLTF
. TRBJ2-2 few TRBV28 TGTGCCAGCAGTTCGGTAGTGAACACCGGGGAGCTGTTTTTT CASSSVVNTGELFF
. TRBJ1-4 few TRBV25-1 TGTGCCAGCAGTGAAGCAGGGAGGGAAAAACTGTTTTTT CASSEAGREKLFF
TRBD2 TRBJ2-4 few TRBV5-4 TGTGCCAGCAGCGCCAAGCGGGGGGCGGAGGCCAAGGACATTCAGTACTTC CASSAKRGAEAKDIQYF
TRBD2 TRBJ2-1 . TRBV7-2 TGTGCCAGCAGCACGGGACTAGCGGGAGTAGGGGAGCAGTTCTTC CASSTGLAGVGEQFF
. TRBJ2-1 . TRBV11-2 TGTGCCAGCAGCACCCCAACCGGGGAGCAGTTCTTC CASSTPTGEQFF
. TRBJ1-1 . TRBV18 TGTGCCAGCTCACCGACAGGTAACATGAACACTGAAGCTTTCTTT CASSPTGNMNTEAFF